A selection of T cell receptor beta chains follows, all from one sample in a study of glioma-infiltrating T cells after dendritic cell vaccination. Measured with immunoSEQ multiplex PCR; TCRdb has only the in-frame clones, and not every one. Found here are 75,000 to 100,000 clones, around 80% of them singletons; the top ten hold under 7%. The specimen was blood, collected before dendritic cell vaccination. These TCRs come from a human donor with glioblastoma. The CDR3 runs from the conserved cysteine through the conserved F or W. D genes are given only for firm matches. Where a row states a size, it is once, few, many or the class of an expanded clone; other rows omit it.

abundance	d_gene	v_gene	j_gene	len	CDR3nt	CDR3aa
-	TRBD1	TRBV5-1	TRBJ2-7	15	TGCGCCAGCAGCCGAAGACAGGGGGCGCGCCACGAGCAGTACTTC	CASSRRQGARHEQYF
-	-	TRBV10-2	TRBJ2-2	14	TGCGCCAGCAGGGGAGGAGCCAACACCGGGGAGCTGTTTTTT	CASRGGANTGELFF
few	TRBD1	TRBV2	TRBJ1-2	13	TGTGCCAGCAGGCCACAGGGGAAGAGAGGCTACACCTTC	CASRPQGKRGYTF
-	-	TRBV7-8	TRBJ1-5	18	TGTGCCAGCAGCTCCGACCCCAGGCTAGGGGGTAGCAATCAGCCCCAGCATTTT	CASSSDPRLGGSNQPQHF
-	-	TRBV30	TRBJ1-2	16	TGTGCCTGGAGTGTATTTCCCGTCAGGGTGGGCTATGGCTACACCTTC	CAWSVFPVRVGYGYTF
-	TRBD2	TRBV6-5	TRBJ2-1	14	TGTGCCACCCGGAGACTAGCGGGGGGGATGGGGCAGTTCTTC	CATRRLAGGMGQFF
few	-	TRBV6-5	TRBJ1-1	14	TGTGCCAGCAGTTATTCCATAAGGGGAACTGAAGCTTTCTTT	CASSYSIRGTEAFF
-	-	TRBV30	TRBJ1-4	15	TGTGCCTGGAGTGCTGGCCTTGCGAGGGTAGAAAAACTGTTTTTT	CAWSAGLARVEKLFF
-	-	TRBV7-8	TRBJ1-5	16	TGTGCCAGCAGCGCCCGGGGGAAAACTAGCAATCAGCCCCAGCATTTT	CASSARGKTSNQPQHF
-	-	TRBV29-1	TRBJ1-1	15	TGCAGCGTTGAATGGCGGATCGGGGGAACGGGTGAAGCTTTCTTT	CSVEWRIGGTGEAFF
-	TRBD1	TRBV2	TRBJ1-4	15	TGTGCCAGCACCCCCTCGGGCAGGGGGGATGAAAAACTGTTTTTT	CASTPSGRGDEKLFF
-	TRBD1	TRBV7-9	TRBJ1-2	15	TGTGCCAGCAGCTTCCAGGGGGCGCCGGGCTATGGCTACACCTTC	CASSFQGAPGYGYTF
-	-	TRBV9	TRBJ1-2	16	TGTGCCAGCAGCGTAGCTAAGGGCAGGGGAATGGGTGGCTACACCTTC	CASSVAKGRGMGGYTF
-	-	TRBV29-1	TRBJ1-1	12	TGCAGCGTTGTGGGCATGAACACTGAAGCTTTCTTT	CSVVGMNTEAFF
-	-	TRBV28	TRBJ2-7	15	TGTGCCAGCAGCCCTACTAGTCCCTACTCCTACGAGCAGTACTTC	CASSPTSPYSYEQYF
-	TRBD1	TRBV29-1	TRBJ1-2	15	TGCAGCGTAGACCCGCGGACAGCCAGGGGGAAAGGCTACACCTTC	CSVDPRTARGKGYTF
-	TRBD1	TRBV5-4	TRBJ1-6	14	TGTGCCAGCAGCAACCGGGACAGTAATTCACCCCTCCACTTT	CASSNRDSNSPLHF
-	TRBD1	TRBV19	TRBJ1-2	13	TGTGCCAGTAGTACCTGGACAGGACTCGGCTACACCTTC	CASSTWTGLGYTF
-	TRBD2	TRBV2	TRBJ2-7	15	TGTGCCAGCAGTGACCCACGGGAGGGCCGACTTATCGTGTACTTC	CASSDPREGRLIVYF
-	-	TRBV28	TRBJ1-1	11	TGTGCCAGCAGTTTGCCAGGGGAGGCTTTCTTT	CASSLPGEAFF
-	-	TRBV6-1	TRBJ1-4	16	TGTGCCAGCAGTGCCTTAGACACCGCAACTAATGAAAAACTGTTTTTT	CASSALDTATNEKLFF
-	TRBD1	TRBV10-3	TRBJ1-2	14	TGTGCCATCAGTGATTACAGGGGGGTAGTTGGCTACACCTTC	CAISDYRGVVGYTF
-	-	TRBV5-4	TRBJ1-1	14	TGTGCCAGCAGCTTGGTCGGGGTGAACACTGAAGCTTTCTTT	CASSLVGVNTEAFF
-	TRBD1	TRBV2	TRBJ1-5	14	TGTGCCAGCAGCCCCGGGACAGGGAATCAGCCCCAGCATTTT	CASSPGTGNQPQHF
few	-	TRBV7-2	TRBJ2-5	18	TGTGCCAGCAGCCCCCATGGACACCGCTCGACCACCCAAGAGACCCAGTACTTC	CASSPHGHRSTTQETQYF
-	TRBD2	TRBV30	TRBJ2-1	16	TGTGCCTGGAGCGGCCTACTAGCGGGATTTTACAATGAGCAGTTCTTC	CAWSGLLAGFYNEQFF
-	-	TRBV7-2	TRBJ2-1	15	TGTGCCAGCAGCCCCACTAGCCGCACCTACAATGAGCAGTTCTTC	CASSPTSRTYNEQFF
-	-	TRBV29-1	TRBJ2-1	14	TGCAGCGTTGGATACGGGGGTGGGGGCAATGAGCAGTTCTTC	CSVGYGGGGNEQFF
once	TRBD2	TRBV2	TRBJ2-1	15	TGTGCCAGCACCCTAAGGGGACTACCCTACAATGAGCAGTTCTTC	CASTLRGLPYNEQFF
-	-	TRBV7-9	TRBJ1-2	14	TGTGCCAGCAGACGAACCCAGGGGAGCTATGGCTACACCTTC	CASRRTQGSYGYTF
-	-	TRBV20-1	TRBJ1-1	11	TGCAGTGAAGGGAGAAACACTGAAGCTTTCTTT	CSEGRNTEAFF
-	-	TRBV23-1	TRBJ1-2	15	TGCGCCAGCAGTCAATCTTTGAAGGGAGGAACTGGCTACACCTTC	CASSQSLKGGTGYTF
-	-	TRBV18	TRBJ2-1	15	TGTGCCAGCTCACCAGGAGGGCCCTCCTACAATGAGCAGTTCTTC	CASSPGGPSYNEQFF
-	TRBD1	TRBV5-1	TRBJ2-7	13	TGCGCCAGCTCGATGGACAGGCCCTACGAGCAGTACTTC	CASSMDRPYEQYF
-	TRBD1	TRBV6-5	TRBJ1-2	13	TGTGCCAGCAGTACCCGGACAGGGGGTGGCTACACCTTC	CASSTRTGGGYTF
-	TRBD1	TRBV27	TRBJ1-1	20	TGTGCCAGCAGTAGGTTGGGGGGACAGGCCATTACCAGGCAGAACACTGAAGCTTTCTTT	CASSRLGGQAITRQNTEAFF
-	TRBD1	TRBV5-3	TRBJ1-2	14	TGTGCCAGAAGCTCCCATTCGACAGGGGGTGGCTACACCTTC	CARSSHSTGGGYTF
-	-	TRBV5-1	TRBJ1-1	13	TGCGCCAGCAGCCCACTCCAGGACACTGAAGCTTTCTTT	CASSPLQDTEAFF
-	TRBD1	TRBV30	TRBJ1-3	15	TGTGCCTGGAATCGGGACAGGGGTACAGAAAACACCATATATTTT	CAWNRDRGTENTIYF
-	-	TRBV25-1	TRBJ2-1	11	TGTGCCAGCACTGCCTACAATGAGCAGTTCTTC	CASTAYNEQFF
-	-	TRBV28	TRBJ1-5	15	TGTGCCAGCACTTGGGGACTCGTCAACAATCAGCCCCAGCATTTT	CASTWGLVNNQPQHF
few	-	TRBV23-1	TRBJ2-7	15	TGCGCCAGCAGTAGACGCGGTAGGAAAGGTTACGAGCAGTACTTC	CASSRRGRKGYEQYF
few	TRBD1	TRBV5-4	TRBJ1-2	15	TGTGCCAGCCGATTACAGGGGACCGGTAACTATGGCTACACCTTC	CASRLQGTGNYGYTF
-	-	TRBV28	TRBJ2-5	15	TGTGCCAGCAGTCCCGTGGGGGCTGCACGGGAGACCCAGTACTTC	CASSPVGAARETQYF
-	TRBD1	TRBV18	TRBJ2-2	18	TGTGCCAGCTCACCACCGGGTCAGGGGGTCATGAACACCGGGGAGCTGTTTTTT	CASSPPGQGVMNTGELFF